The present T cell receptor (beta chain) was sequenced within a study of response to subunit inactivated influenza vaccine. Study-wide results and caveats: Few additional T cells are recruited per seasonal influenza vaccination, authors suggested.

Germline V gene sequence: CDR1 MGHRA, CDR2 YSYEKL. This CDR3 has 17 residues. Trimming pared 0 bases from V and 0 bases from J, leaving 9 bases between. TCRdb used MiXCR to reprocess the RT-PCR reads, holding one entry per CDR3 protein. The sample carries 500,000 to 600,000 distinct CDR3 sequences, 10% to 15% recorded once. This clonotype has more than one count but fewer than ten. What it binds is unknown. The sequence came from a man aged 45-65 years who received an inactivated influenza vaccine. Here the sequenced sample was PBMCs from blood, taken on the day of vaccination. The rearrangement joins TRBV4-1 to TRBJ1-6, with D unclear. CDR3: CASSQDQTSSYNSPLHF. The CDR3 DNA follows: TGCGCCAGCAGCCAAGATCAGACCAGCTCCTATAATTCACCCCTCCACTTT.